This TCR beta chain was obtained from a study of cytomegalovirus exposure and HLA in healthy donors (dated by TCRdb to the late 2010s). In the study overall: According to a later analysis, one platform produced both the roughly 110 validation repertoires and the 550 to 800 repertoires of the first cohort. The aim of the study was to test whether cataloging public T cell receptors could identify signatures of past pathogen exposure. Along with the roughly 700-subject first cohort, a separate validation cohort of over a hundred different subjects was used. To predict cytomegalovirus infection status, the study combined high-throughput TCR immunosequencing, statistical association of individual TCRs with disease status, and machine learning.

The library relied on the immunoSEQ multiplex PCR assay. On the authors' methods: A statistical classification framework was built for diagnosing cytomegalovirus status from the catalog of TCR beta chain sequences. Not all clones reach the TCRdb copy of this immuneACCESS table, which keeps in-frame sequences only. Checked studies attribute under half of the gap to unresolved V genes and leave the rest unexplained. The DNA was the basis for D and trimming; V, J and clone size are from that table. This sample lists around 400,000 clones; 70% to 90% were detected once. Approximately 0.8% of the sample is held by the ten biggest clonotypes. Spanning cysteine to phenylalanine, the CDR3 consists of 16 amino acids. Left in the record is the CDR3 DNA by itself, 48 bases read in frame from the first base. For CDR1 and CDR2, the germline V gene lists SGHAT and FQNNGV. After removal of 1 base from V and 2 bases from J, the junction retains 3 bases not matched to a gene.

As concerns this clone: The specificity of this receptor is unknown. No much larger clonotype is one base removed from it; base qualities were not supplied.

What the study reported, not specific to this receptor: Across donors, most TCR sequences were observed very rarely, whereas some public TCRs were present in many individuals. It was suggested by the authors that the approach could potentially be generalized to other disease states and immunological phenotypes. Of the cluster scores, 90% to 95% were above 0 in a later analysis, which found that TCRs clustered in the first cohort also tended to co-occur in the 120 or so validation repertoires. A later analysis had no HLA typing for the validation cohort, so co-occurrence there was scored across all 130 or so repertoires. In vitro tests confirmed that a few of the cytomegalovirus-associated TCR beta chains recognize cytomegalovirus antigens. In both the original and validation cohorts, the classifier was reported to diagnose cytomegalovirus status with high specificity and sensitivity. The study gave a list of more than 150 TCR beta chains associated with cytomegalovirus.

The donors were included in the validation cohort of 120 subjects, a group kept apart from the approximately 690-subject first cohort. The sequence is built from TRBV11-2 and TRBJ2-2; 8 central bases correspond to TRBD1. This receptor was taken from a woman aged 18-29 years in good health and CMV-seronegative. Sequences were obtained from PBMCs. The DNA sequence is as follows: TGTGCCAGCAGCTTAGTGGACAGGGTAAACACCGGGGAGCTGTTTTTT. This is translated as CASSLVDRVNTGELFF.